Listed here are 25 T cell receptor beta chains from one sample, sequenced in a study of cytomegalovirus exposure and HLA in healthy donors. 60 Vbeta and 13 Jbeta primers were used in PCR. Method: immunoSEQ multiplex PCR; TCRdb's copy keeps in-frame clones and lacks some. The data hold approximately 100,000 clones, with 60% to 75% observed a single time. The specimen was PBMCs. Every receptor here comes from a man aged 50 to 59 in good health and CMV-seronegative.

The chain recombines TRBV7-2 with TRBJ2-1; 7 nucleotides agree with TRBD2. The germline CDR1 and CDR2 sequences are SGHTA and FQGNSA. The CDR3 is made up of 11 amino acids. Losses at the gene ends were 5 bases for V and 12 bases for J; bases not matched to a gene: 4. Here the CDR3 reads CASSPGLRQFF. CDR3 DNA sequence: TGTGCCAGCAGCCCGGGACTAAGGCAGTTCTTC.

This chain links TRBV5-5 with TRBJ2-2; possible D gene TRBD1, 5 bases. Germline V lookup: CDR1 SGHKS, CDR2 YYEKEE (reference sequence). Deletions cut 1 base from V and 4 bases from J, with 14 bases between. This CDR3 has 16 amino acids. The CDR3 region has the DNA TGTGCCAGCAGCTTGCGCTTGGGGCCGGGCACCGGGGAGCTGTTTTTT. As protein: CASSLRLGPGTGELFF.

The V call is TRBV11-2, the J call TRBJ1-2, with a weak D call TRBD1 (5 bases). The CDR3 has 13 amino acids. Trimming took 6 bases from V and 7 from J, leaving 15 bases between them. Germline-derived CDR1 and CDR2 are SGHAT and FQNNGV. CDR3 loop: CASRNLLGGGYTF. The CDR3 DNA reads TGTGCCAGCAGGAACCTCCTCGGGGGTGGCTACACCTTC.

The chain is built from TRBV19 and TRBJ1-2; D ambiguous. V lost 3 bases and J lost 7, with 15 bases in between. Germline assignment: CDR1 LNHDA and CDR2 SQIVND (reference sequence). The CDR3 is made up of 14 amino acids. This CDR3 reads CASSIGQAEGGYTF. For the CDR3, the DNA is TGTGCCAGTAGTATCGGTCAGGCGGAGGGTGGCTACACCTTC. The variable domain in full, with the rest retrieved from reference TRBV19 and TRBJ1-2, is DGGITQSPKYLFRKEGQNVTLSCEQNLNHDAMYWYRQDPGQGLRLIYYSQIVNDFQKGDIAEGYSVSREKKESFPLTVTSAQKNPTAFYLCASSIGQAEGGYTFGSGTRLTVV.

The CDR3: CASSFVLGGNTEAFF. DNA for the CDR3: TGCGCCAGCAGCTTCGTATTAGGGGGGAACACTGAAGCTTTCTTT. The gene calls are TRBV5-1 and TRBJ1-1, with D perhaps TRBD1 (6 bases). Trimming removed 2 bases at V and 1 base at J, with 12 bases between. This CDR3 is 15 amino acids long. In germline, CDR1 is SGHRS, CDR2 YFSETQ.

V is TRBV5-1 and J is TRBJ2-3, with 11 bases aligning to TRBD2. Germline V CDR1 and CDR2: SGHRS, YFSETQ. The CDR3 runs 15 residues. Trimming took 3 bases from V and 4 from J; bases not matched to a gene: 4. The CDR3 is CASSSELAGADTQYF. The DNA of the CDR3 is TGCGCCAGCAGCTCTGAACTAGCGGGAGCAGATACGCAGTATTTT.

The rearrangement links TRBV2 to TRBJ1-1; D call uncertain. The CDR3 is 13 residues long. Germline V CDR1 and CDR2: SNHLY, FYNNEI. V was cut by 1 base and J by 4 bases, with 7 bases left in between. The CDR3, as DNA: TGTGCCAGCAGTGAAGACGGACTCACTGAAGCTTTCTTT. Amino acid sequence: CASSEDGLTEAFF. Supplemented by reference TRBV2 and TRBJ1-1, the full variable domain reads EPEVTQTPSHQVTQMGQEVILRCVPISNHLYFYWYRQILGQKVEFLVSFYNNEISEKSEIFDDQFSVERPDGSNFTLKIRSTKLEDSAMYFCASSEDGLTEAFFGQGTRLTVV.

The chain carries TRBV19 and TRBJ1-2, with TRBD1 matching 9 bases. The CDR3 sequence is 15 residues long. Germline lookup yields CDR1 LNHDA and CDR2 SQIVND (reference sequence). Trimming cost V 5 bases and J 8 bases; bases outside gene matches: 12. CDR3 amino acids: CASSSGTGNMRGYTF. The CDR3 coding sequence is TGTGCCAGTAGTTCAGGGACAGGGAATATGCGCGGCTACACCTTC.

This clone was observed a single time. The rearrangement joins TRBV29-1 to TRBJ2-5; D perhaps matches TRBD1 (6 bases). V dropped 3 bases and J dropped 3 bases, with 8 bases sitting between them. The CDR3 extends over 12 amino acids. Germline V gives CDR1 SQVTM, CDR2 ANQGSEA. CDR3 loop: CSVDRDKETQYF. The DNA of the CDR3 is TGCAGCGTTGATAGGGACAAAGAGACCCAGTACTTC.

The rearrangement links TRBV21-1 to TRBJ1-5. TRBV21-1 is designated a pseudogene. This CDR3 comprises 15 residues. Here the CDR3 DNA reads TGTGCCAGCAGTCGCGGGGGATTTCAATATCAGCCCCAGCATTTT. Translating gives CASSRGGFQYQPQHF.

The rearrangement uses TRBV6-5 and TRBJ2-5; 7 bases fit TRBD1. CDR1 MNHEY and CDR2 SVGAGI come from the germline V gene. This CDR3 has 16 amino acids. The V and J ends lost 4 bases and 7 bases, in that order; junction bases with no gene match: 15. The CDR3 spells CASSLGSEGATSTQYF. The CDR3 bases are TGTGCCAGCAGTTTAGGTTCCGAGGGGGCCACGTCGACCCAGTACTTC.

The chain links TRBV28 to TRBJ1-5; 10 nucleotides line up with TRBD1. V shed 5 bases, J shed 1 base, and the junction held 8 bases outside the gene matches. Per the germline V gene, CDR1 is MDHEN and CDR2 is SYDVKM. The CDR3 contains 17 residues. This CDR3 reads CASSPPWTGGSNQPQHF. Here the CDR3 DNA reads TGTGCCAGCAGTCCCCCCTGGACAGGGGGGAGCAATCAGCCCCAGCATTTT.

DNA for the CDR3: TGTGCCAGCAGCCCCGGGGGGGCAGTTCAGCCCCAGCATTTT. As protein: CASSPGGAVQPQHF. The chain recombines TRBV7-8 with TRBJ1-5; maybe TRBD1 (6 bases). This CDR3 has 14 amino acids. V lost 5 bases, J lost 6 bases, and 14 bases lay in between. Germline CDR1 SGHVS, CDR2 FQNEAQ.

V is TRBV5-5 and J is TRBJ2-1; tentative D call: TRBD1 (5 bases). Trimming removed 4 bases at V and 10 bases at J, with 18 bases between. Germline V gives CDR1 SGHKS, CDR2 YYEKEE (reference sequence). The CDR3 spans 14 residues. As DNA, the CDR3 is TGTGCCAGCAGCCAGCTGCAGGGTTTAGAGGAGCAGTTCTTC. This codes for CASSQLQGLEEQFF.

The CDR3 region has the DNA TGTGCCATCAGTGAGTCTGGACTCGAAGAGACCCAGTACTTC. It translates to CAISESGLEETQYF. The chain links TRBV10-3 to TRBJ2-5; weak D call: TRBD2 (5 bases). V was pared by 0 bases and J by 3 bases, with 8 bases between. CDR1 and CDR2 from the germline V gene are ENHRY and SYGVKD. This CDR3 contains 14 residues.

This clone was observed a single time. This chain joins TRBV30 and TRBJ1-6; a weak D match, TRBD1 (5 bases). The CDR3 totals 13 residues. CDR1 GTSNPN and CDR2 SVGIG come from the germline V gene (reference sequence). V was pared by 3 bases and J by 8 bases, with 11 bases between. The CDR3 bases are TGTGCCTGGAGAATGGGGGGTCATTCACCCCTCCACTTT. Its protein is CAWRMGGHSPLHF.

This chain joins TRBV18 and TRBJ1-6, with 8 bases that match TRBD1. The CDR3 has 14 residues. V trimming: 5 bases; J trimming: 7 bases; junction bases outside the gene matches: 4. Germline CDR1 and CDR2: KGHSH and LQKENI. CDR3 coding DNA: TGTGCCAGCTCAGGGGACAGGAGGAATTCACCCCTCCACTTT. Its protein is CASSGDRRNSPLHF.

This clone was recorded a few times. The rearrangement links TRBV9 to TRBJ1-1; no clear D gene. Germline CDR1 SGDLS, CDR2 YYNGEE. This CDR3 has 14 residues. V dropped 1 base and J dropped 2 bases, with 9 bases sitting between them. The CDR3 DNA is TGTGCCAGCAGCGTAAACAACCAAAACACTGAAGCTTTCTTT. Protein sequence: CASSVNNQNTEAFF.

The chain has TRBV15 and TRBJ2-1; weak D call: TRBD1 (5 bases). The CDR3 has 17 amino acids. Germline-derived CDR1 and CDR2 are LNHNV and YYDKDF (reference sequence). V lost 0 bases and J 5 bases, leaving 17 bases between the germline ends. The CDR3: CATSREETARYHNEQFF. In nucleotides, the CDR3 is TGTGCCACCAGCAGAGAGGAGACAGCGCGGTACCACAATGAGCAGTTCTTC.

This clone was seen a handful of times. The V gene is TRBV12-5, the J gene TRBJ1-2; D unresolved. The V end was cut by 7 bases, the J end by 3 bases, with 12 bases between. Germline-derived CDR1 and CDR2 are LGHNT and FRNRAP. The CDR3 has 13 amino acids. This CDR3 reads CASAPGLDYGYTF. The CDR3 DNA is TGTGCTAGTGCCCCTGGGCTGGACTATGGCTACACCTTC.

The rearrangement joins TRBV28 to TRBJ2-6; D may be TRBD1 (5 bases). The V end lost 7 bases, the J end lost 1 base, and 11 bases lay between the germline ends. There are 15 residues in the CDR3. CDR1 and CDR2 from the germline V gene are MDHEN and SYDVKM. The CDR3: CASISQGSGANVLTF. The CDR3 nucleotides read TGTGCCAGCATTTCCCAGGGTTCTGGGGCCAACGTCCTGACTTTC.

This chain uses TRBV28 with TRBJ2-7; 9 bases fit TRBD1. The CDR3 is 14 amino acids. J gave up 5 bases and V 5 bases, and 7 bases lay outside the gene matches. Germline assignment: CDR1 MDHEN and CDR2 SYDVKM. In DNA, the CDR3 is TGTGCCAGCAGTGCCCGGGACAGGGTCAACGAGCAGTACTTC. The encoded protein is CASSARDRVNEQYF.

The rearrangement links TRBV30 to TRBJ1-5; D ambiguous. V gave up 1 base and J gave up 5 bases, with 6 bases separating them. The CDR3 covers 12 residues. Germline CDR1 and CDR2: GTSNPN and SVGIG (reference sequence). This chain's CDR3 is CAWSGSDQPQHF. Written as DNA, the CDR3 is TGTGCCTGGAGTGGAAGCGATCAGCCCCAGCATTTT.

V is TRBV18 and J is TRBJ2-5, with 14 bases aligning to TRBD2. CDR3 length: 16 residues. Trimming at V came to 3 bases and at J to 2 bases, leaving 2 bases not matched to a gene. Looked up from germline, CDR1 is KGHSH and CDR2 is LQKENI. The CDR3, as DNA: TGTGCCAGCTCACCGGGACTAGCGGGGGAGCAAGAGACCCAGTACTTC. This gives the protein CASSPGLAGEQETQYF. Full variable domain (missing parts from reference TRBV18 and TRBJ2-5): NAGVMQNPRHLVRRRGQEARLRCSPMKGHSHVYWYRQLPEEGLKFMVYLQKENIIDESGMPKERFSAEFPKEGPSILRIQQVVRGDSAAYFCASSPGLAGEQETQYFGPGTRLLVL.

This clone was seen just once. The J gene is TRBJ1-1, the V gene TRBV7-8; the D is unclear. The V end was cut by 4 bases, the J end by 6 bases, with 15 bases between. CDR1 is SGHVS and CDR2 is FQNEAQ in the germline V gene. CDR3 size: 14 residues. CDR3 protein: CASSSRRLGAEAFF. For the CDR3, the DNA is TGTGCCAGCAGCTCTCGTCGACTCGGGGCTGAAGCTTTCTTT.